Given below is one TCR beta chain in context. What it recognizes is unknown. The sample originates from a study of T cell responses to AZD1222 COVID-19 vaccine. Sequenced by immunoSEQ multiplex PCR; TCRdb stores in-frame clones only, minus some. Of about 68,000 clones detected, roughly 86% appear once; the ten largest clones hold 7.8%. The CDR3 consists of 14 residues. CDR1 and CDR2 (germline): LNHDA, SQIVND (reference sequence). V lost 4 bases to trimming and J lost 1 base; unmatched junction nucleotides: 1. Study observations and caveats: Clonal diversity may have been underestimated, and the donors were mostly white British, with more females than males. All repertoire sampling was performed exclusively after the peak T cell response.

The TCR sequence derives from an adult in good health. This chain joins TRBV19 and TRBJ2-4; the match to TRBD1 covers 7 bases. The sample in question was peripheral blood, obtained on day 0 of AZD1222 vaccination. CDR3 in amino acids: CASSRGQAKNIQYF. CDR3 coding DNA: TGTGCCAGTAGTAGGGGACAGGCCAAAAACATTCAGTACTTC.